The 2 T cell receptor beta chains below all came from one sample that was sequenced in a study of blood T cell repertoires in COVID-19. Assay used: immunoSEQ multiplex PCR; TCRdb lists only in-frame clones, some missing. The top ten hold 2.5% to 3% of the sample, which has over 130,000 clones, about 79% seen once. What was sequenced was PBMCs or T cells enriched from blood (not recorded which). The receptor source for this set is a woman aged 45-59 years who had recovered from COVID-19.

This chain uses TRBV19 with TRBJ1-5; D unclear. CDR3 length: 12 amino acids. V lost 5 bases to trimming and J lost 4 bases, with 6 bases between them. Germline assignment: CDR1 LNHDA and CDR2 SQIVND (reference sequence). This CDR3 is CASSLLNQPQHF. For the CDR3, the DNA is TGTGCCAGTAGTCTCCTAAATCAGCCCCAGCATTTT.

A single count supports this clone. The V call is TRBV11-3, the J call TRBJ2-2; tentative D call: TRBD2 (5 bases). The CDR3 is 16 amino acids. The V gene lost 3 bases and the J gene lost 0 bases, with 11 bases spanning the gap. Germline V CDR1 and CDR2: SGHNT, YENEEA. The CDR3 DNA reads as TGTGCCAGCAGCTTGGGGTTAGCGACGAACACCGGGGAGCTGTTTTTT. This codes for CASSLGLATNTGELFF.